This T cell receptor (beta chain) was found in a study of blood T cells in healthy people across ages. Study conclusions and caveats: Greater diversity and more naive CD4+ cells were seen in long-lived donors than in aged donors.

Alongside a J-beta primer mix, a sample-barcoded 5' primer served in a second PCR lasting roughly 7 to 11 cycles. MiXCR, run by TCRdb on the 5' RACE reads, gives a single entry per CDR3 protein. The sample consists of around 790,000 distinct CDR3 sequences, about 42% of them appearing once. The V end lost 2 bases, the J end lost 0 bases, and 4 bases lay between the germline ends. Germline V gene lookup returns CDR1 SGHDN and CDR2 FVKESK. The CDR3 totals 13 residues. This clonotype was seen a handful of times. Its antigen is still unknown. Sequencing was carried out using blood. V is TRBV14 and J is TRBJ1-1; no clear D gene. The sequence was collected from a man between 60 and 70 years old in good health. CDR3 amino acids: CASSQNLNTEAFF. The CDR3 nucleotides read TGTGCCAGCAGCCAAAACCTGAACACTGAAGCTTTCTTT.